This passage covers 28 T cell receptor beta chains from one sample sequenced in a study of T-cell reconstitution after alpha-beta-depleted transplantation in children. Construction of the TCRbeta library involved unique molecular identifiers. One entry per CDR3 protein results from TCRdb running MiXCR on the PCR reads. The sample holds fewer than 750,000 distinct CDR3 sequences, over 25% seen once. The sample was PBMCs, taken before TCRalphabeta/CD19-depleted stem cell transplant. Receptors were obtained from a boy younger than two with Wiskott-Aldrich syndrome, due to receive a stem cell transplant.

This sequence joins TRBV5-1 and TRBJ2-5, with 7 bases matching TRBD1. Germline CDR1 SGHRS, CDR2 YFSETQ. The CDR3 runs to 15 residues. Unmatched junction bases numbered 9, after V lost 4 bases and J lost 3 bases. The CDR3, as DNA: TGCGCCAGCAGCCGGACAGGCCGGTTGGAAGAGACCCAGTACTTC. Its translation: CASSRTGRLEETQYF.

This clonotype was seen only a few times. This sequence joins TRBV29-1 and TRBJ2-3; TRBD2 aligns across 8 bases. The CDR3 covers 15 residues. After removal of 7 bases from V and 4 bases from J, the junction contained 13 bases not matched to a gene. The V gene's germline CDR1 is SQVTM and CDR2 ANQGSEA. In DNA, the CDR3 is TGCAGCGCCCCCGCGCCTAGCGGGTTCCCAGATACGCAGTATTTT. This encodes CSAPAPSGFPDTQYF.

This clonotype was detected only a few times. The chain couples TRBV18 to TRBJ2-3; the D gene is possibly TRBD2 (6 bases). Trimming left V 6 bases short and J 5 bases short, with 12 bases between. CDR1 is KGHSH and CDR2 is LQKENI in the germline V gene. The length of the CDR3 is 13 residues. The CDR3 is CASSPGEEDTQYF. The CDR3 DNA follows: TGTGCCAGCTCCCCGGGAGAGGAAGATACGCAGTATTTT.

V and J are TRBV20-1 and TRBJ2-5; no clear D. Germline lookup yields CDR1 DFQATT and CDR2 SNEGSKA (reference sequence). V lost 7 bases and J lost 2, with 8 bases in between. The CDR3 consists of 11 residues. For the CDR3, the DNA is TGCAGTGGGATGAAACAAGAGACCCAGTACTTC. It specifies CSGMKQETQYF.

This sequence joins TRBV5-1 and TRBJ2-1; 7 nucleotides agree with TRBD2. Germline CDR1 reads SGHRS; CDR2 reads YFSETQ. This CDR3 spans 14 amino acids. V trimming: 4 bases; J trimming: 3 bases; junction bases outside the gene matches: 4. This CDR3 is CASSIGTNYNEQFF. In nucleotides, the CDR3 is TGCGCCAGCAGCATCGGGACTAACTACAATGAGCAGTTCTTC.

The chain carries TRBV9 and TRBJ2-1; possibly TRBD2 for D (7 bases). The CDR3 consists of 15 residues. CDR1 and CDR2 (germline): SGDLS, YYNGEE. With 0 bases removed from V and 3 bases from J, the gap between germline ends came to 10 bases. This chain's CDR3 is CASSVVGGRYNEQFF. CDR3 nucleotide sequence: TGTGCCAGCAGCGTAGTCGGGGGGCGCTACAATGAGCAGTTCTTC.

J is TRBJ1-1 and V is TRBV27, with 7 bases that match TRBD1. CDR3 size: 17 residues. J lost 2 bases, V lost 2 bases, and 11 bases had no gene match. CDR1 MNHEY and CDR2 SMNVEV come from the germline V gene (reference sequence). As DNA, the CDR3 is TGTGCCAGCAGTTTACTCAGCCCAACAGGGGTCAACACTGAAGCTTTCTTT. This encodes CASSLLSPTGVNTEAFF.

In this sample, this clonotype turned up a few times. The chain uses TRBV18 and TRBJ2-1; a weak D match, TRBD2 (6 bases). Trimming left V 6 bases short and J 5 bases short, with 14 bases between. This CDR3 has 14 residues. The germline V gene encodes CDR1 KGHSH and CDR2 LQKENI. CDR3 in amino acids: CASSAGGINNEQFF. The CDR3 bases are TGTGCCAGCTCGGCCGGGGGTATCAACAATGAGCAGTTCTTC.

V is TRBV11-1 and J is TRBJ2-7; 13 bases are shared with TRBD2. The length of the CDR3 is 15 residues. Germline CDR1 and CDR2: SGHAT and FQDESV (reference sequence). V shed 5 bases, J shed 4 bases, and the junction held 5 bases outside the gene matches. This chain's CDR3 is CASSRTSGSQYEQYF. The CDR3 DNA reads as TGTGCCAGCAGCCGGACTAGCGGGAGTCAATACGAGCAGTACTTC.

J is TRBJ1-1 and V is TRBV7-6; no reliable D call. V lost 3 bases to trimming and J lost 2 bases, with 10 bases between them. The CDR3 covers 14 residues. Germline V gene sequence: CDR1 SGHVS, CDR2 FNYEAQ. CDR3 DNA: TGTGCCAGCAGCTTCAGAGAAATTAACACTGAAGCTTTCTTT. It encodes CASSFREINTEAFF.

The chain uses TRBV15 and TRBJ1-6, with D unclear. The V end was cut by 4 bases, the J end by 7 bases, with 14 bases between. The CDR3 consists of 15 residues. Germline V CDR1 and CDR2: LNHNV, YYDKDF (reference sequence). The CDR3 loop is CATSIGGPVNSPLHF. CDR3 nucleotides: TGTGCCACCAGCATCGGCGGACCGGTCAATTCACCCCTCCACTTT.

J is TRBJ2-5 and V is TRBV29-1; possible D gene TRBD2, 6 bases. There are 13 residues in the CDR3. Trimming removed 5 bases at V and 4 bases at J, with 14 bases between. Germline values: CDR1 SQVTM, CDR2 ANQGSEA. CDR3 protein: CSVWYPGGETQYF. DNA for the CDR3: TGCAGCGTTTGGTATCCCGGGGGAGAGACCCAGTACTTC.

The genes are TRBV20-1 and TRBJ2-1; D call uncertain. The CDR3 covers 16 residues. V was pared by 5 bases and J by 0 bases, with 17 bases between. Germline values: CDR1 DFQATT, CDR2 SNEGSKA (reference sequence). The CDR3: CSAGSTLASSYNEQFF. As DNA, the CDR3 is TGCAGTGCTGGGTCGACTTTGGCAAGCTCCTACAATGAGCAGTTCTTC.

This chain connects TRBV15 to TRBJ1-2, with D uncertain. This CDR3 comprises 14 residues. Germline CDR1 and CDR2: LNHNV and YYDKDF (reference sequence). The ends were cut back, 3 bases at V and 0 bases at J, with 8 bases in the middle. The CDR3 protein is CATSSGISNYGYTF. Here the CDR3 DNA reads TGTGCCACCAGCAGCGGGATTTCTAACTATGGCTACACCTTC.

The chain carries TRBV30 and TRBJ2-5; D remains unclear. CDR1 is GTSNPN and CDR2 is SVGIG in the germline V gene (reference sequence). Trimming left V 2 bases short and J 5 bases short, with 9 bases between. The CDR3 is 12 residues long. This CDR3 reads CAWSLPPETQYF. The DNA for the CDR3 is TGTGCCTGGAGTCTGCCACCCGAGACCCAGTACTTC.

V and J are TRBV12-3 or TRBV12-4 and TRBJ2-4, with D possibly matching TRBD1 (6 bases). This CDR3 has 15 amino acids. Trimming removed 6 bases at V and 5 bases at J, with 17 bases between. The CDR3 nucleotides read TGTGCCAGCAGCCCGCGCCAACAGGGACAAAACATTCAGTACTTC. Residues: CASSPRQQGQNIQYF.

CDR3 sequence reads: CASSFHSGLAGVPFLHNEQFF. In DNA form, the CDR3 reads TGTGCCAGCAGTTTCCACTCGGGACTAGCGGGAGTTCCCTTCCTTCACAATGAGCAGTTCTTC. The rearrangement links TRBV12-3 or TRBV12-4 to TRBJ2-1; TRBD2 matches 14 bases. V lost 3 bases, J lost 5 bases, and 18 bases stayed unmatched. The CDR3 spans 21 residues.

The rearrangement links TRBV14 to TRBJ1-5, with D possibly being TRBD1 (5 bases). The CDR3 extends over 13 amino acids. Germline CDR1 SGHDN, CDR2 FVKESK. Deletions cut 3 bases from V and 6 bases from J, with 9 bases between. CDR3 amino acids: CASSQGLSQPQHF. The CDR3 coding sequence is TGTGCCAGCAGCCAGGGACTGAGTCAGCCCCAGCATTTT.

In its sample, this clonotype was seen a few times. The chain couples TRBV25-1 to TRBJ2-5; D could derive from TRBD1 or TRBD2 (6 bases each). The V gene lost 7 bases and the J gene lost 4 bases, with 16 bases spanning the gap. CDR3 length: 14 amino acids. Germline V gives CDR1 MGHDK, CDR2 SYGVNS. CDR3 in DNA: TGTGCCAGCAATCCCACGGGGGCCGGAGAGACCCAGTACTTC. Translating gives CASNPTGAGETQYF.

This clonotype has a handful of counts. The gene calls are TRBV4-1 and TRBJ1-5; the match to TRBD1 covers 7 bases. CDR3 length equals 15 residues. Germline CDR1 reads MGHRA; CDR2 reads YSYEKL. Trimming cost V 4 bases and J 0 bases; bases outside gene matches: 3. The CDR3 here is CASSLWDSSNQPQHF. The CDR3, as DNA: TGCGCCAGCAGCCTCTGGGACAGTAGCAATCAGCCCCAGCATTTT.

CDR3 in DNA: TGCAGCGTGGGACAGGCGGTGGAGACCCAGTACTTC. It yields the protein CSVGQAVETQYF. The rearrangement joins TRBV29-1 to TRBJ2-5; 8 bases line up with TRBD1. With 6 bases clipped from V and 5 bases from J, the junction kept 5 bases outside the gene matches. The CDR3 totals 12 residues. CDR1 SQVTM and CDR2 ANQGSEA come from the germline V gene. The full variable domain, with the rest looked up from reference TRBV29-1 and TRBJ2-5, is SAVISQKPSRDICQRGTSLTIQCQVDSQVTMMFWYRQQPGQSLTLIATANQGSEATYESGFVIDKFPISRPNLTFSTLTVSNMSPEDSSIYLCSVGQAVETQYFGPGTRLLVL.

This chain connects TRBV11-2 to TRBJ2-5, with 13 bases identical to TRBD2. Trimming at V came to 1 base and at J to 5 bases, leaving 7 bases not matched to a gene. The germline V gene encodes CDR1 SGHAT and CDR2 FQNNGV. This CDR3 is 17 amino acids long. CDR3 bases: TGTGCCAGCAGCTTAGGTCTGACTAGCGGGAGGTCTGAGACCCAGTACTTC. It yields the protein CASSLGLTSGRSETQYF.

The J gene is TRBJ2-2, the V gene TRBV9; D remains ambiguous. The CDR3 contains 14 residues. Trimming left V 0 bases short and J 3 bases short, with 6 bases between. Germline V lookup: CDR1 SGDLS, CDR2 YYNGEE. The CDR3 spells CASSVVGHTGELFF. The CDR3 DNA reads as TGTGCCAGCAGCGTAGTAGGTCACACCGGGGAGCTGTTTTTT.

This chain links TRBV27 with TRBJ1-5, with a weak D call TRBD1 (5 bases). The V end lost 5 bases, the J end lost 3 bases, and 14 bases lay between the germline ends. Germline loops: CDR1 MNHEY, CDR2 SMNVEV (reference sequence). The CDR3 loop spans 15 amino acids. This chain's CDR3 is CASSTGTVDNQPQHF. Here the CDR3 DNA reads TGTGCCAGCAGTACCGGGACGGTAGACAATCAGCCCCAGCATTTT.

The V and J genes are TRBV12-3 or TRBV12-4 and TRBJ1-5; unclear D gene. The germline V and J ends were trimmed by 3 bases and 2 bases, with 11 bases remaining between them. The CDR3 runs to 15 residues. CDR3 sequence (DNA): TGTGCCAGCAGTTTCGGAGAGGAGGGCAATCAGCCCCAGCATTTT. It is translated as CASSFGEEGNQPQHF.

This clonotype has just a few counts. The chain carries TRBV6-5 and TRBJ1-3; weak D call: TRBD1 (5 bases). The CDR3 is 15 amino acids. V dropped 0 bases and J dropped 2 bases, with 8 bases sitting between them. CDR1 is MNHEY, CDR2 SVGAGI, per germline. The CDR3 here is CASSYSWGTGNTIYF. For the CDR3, the DNA is TGTGCCAGCAGTTACTCGTGGGGGACTGGAAACACCATATATTTT.

V usage is TRBV5-1 and J usage is TRBJ2-7; D not resolved. CDR1 is SGHRS, CDR2 YFSETQ, per germline. Trimming took 0 bases from V and 1 from J, leaving 8 bases between them. This CDR3 comprises 14 residues. CDR3 amino acids: CASSLDGVSYEQYF. The CDR3 region has the DNA TGCGCCAGCAGCTTGGATGGGGTATCCTACGAGCAGTACTTC.

Details on this clonotype: One junction end disagrees with the germline gene, perhaps due to a read error. This chain links TRBV3-1 with TRBJ2-6; D might be TRBD1 (5 bases). The CDR3 has 15 residues. Germline V gene data show CDR1 as LGHDT and CDR2 as YNNKEL (reference sequence). CDR3 DNA: TGTGCCAGCAGCCTGGGGTCCTCTGGGGCCAACGTCCCGACTTTC. Translation gives CASSLGSSGANVPTF.